Listed below are T cell receptor beta chains from one sample, sequenced in a study of blood T cell repertoires in COVID-19. Repertoires were generated with immunoSEQ multiplex PCR, while TCRdb's copy carries only in-frame clones and drops some. The data show more than 80,000 clones, 90% seen once. Sequenced sample: peripheral blood. The source is a human donor with active COVID-19. The donor label of this sample is uncertain. CDR3s include the opening cysteine and the closing phenylalanine or tryptophan. A D gene is named only where the DNA matches it firmly. For some rows the clone size is stated as once, few or many, or as a class when expanded; others skip it.

clone size: -
D gene: -
J gene: TRBJ2-7
V gene: TRBV5-5
CDR3 protein: CASSLGVGVYEQYF
CDR3 DNA: TGTGCCAGCAGCTTGGGTGTGGGAGTTTACGAGCAGTACTTC

clone size: -
D gene: TRBD2
J gene: TRBJ2-1
V gene: TRBV7-2
CDR3 protein: CASSLGTSGGLMQFF
CDR3 DNA: TGTGCCAGCAGCCTAGGGACTAGCGGGGGGTTGATGCAGTTCTTC

clone size: -
D gene: -
J gene: TRBJ2-7
V gene: TRBV6-2/TRBV6-3
CDR3 protein: CASSYDRQAYEQYF
CDR3 DNA: TGTGCCAGCAGTTACGATCGGCAGGCCTACGAGCAGTACTTC

clone size: -
D gene: TRBD1
J gene: TRBJ2-7
V gene: TRBV15
CDR3 protein: CATSKDRDEQYF
CDR3 DNA: TGTGCCACCAGCAAGGACAGGGACGAGCAGTACTTC

clone size: -
D gene: -
J gene: TRBJ1-2
V gene: TRBV12-3/TRBV12-4
CDR3 protein: CASSFDRNGGYTF
CDR3 DNA: TGTGCCAGCAGTTTCGACAGAAATGGTGGCTACACCTTC

clone size: -
D gene: -
J gene: TRBJ1-1
V gene: TRBV27
CDR3 protein: CASSSWTALNTEAFF
CDR3 DNA: TGTGCCAGCAGTTCCTGGACAGCATTGAACACTGAAGCTTTCTTT

clone size: once
D gene: -
J gene: TRBJ2-1
V gene: TRBV6-4
CDR3 protein: CASSASGRVNEQFF
CDR3 DNA: TGTGCCAGCAGTGCCTCCGGCAGGGTAAATGAGCAGTTCTTC

clone size: -
D gene: TRBD1
J gene: TRBJ1-1
V gene: TRBV11-3
CDR3 protein: CASSRDSGMNTEAFF
CDR3 DNA: TGTGCCAGCAGCCGGGACAGCGGAATGAACACTGAAGCTTTCTTT

clone size: -
D gene: -
J gene: TRBJ2-2
V gene: TRBV7-2
CDR3 protein: CASSLVPQGGIGTGELFF
CDR3 DNA: TGTGCCAGCAGCTTAGTCCCCCAGGGTGGAATTGGCACCGGGGAGCTGTTTTTT

clone size: -
D gene: TRBD1
J gene: TRBJ1-1
V gene: TRBV2
CDR3 protein: CASDKPGTAEAFF
CDR3 DNA: TGTGCCAGCGACAAACCCGGGACAGCTGAAGCTTTCTTT

clone size: -
D gene: -
J gene: TRBJ2-7
V gene: TRBV7-9
CDR3 protein: CASSSFGGGGEQYF
CDR3 DNA: TGTGCCAGCAGCTCATTCGGCGGCGGAGGCGAGCAGTACTTC

clone size: -
D gene: -
J gene: TRBJ2-7
V gene: TRBV2
CDR3 protein: CASGIGKAAAYEQYF
CDR3 DNA: TGTGCCAGCGGGATAGGTAAAGCGGCGGCCTACGAGCAGTACTTC

clone size: -
D gene: -
J gene: TRBJ1-1
V gene: TRBV6-2/TRBV6-3
CDR3 protein: CASSDPTGRMAEAFF
CDR3 DNA: TGTGCCAGCAGTGACCCAACAGGGAGAATGGCTGAAGCTTTCTTT

clone size: few
D gene: TRBD1
J gene: TRBJ1-6
V gene: TRBV4-3
CDR3 protein: CASSQVRDRNNSPLHF
CDR3 DNA: TGCGCCAGCAGCCAAGTTCGGGACAGAAATAATTCACCCCTCCACTTT

clone size: -
D gene: TRBD1
J gene: TRBJ2-7
V gene: TRBV7-9
CDR3 protein: CASSFGQGGYEQYF
CDR3 DNA: TGTGCCAGCAGCTTCGGACAGGGGGGGTACGAGCAGTACTTC

clone size: few
D gene: -
J gene: TRBJ2-7
V gene: TRBV19
CDR3 protein: CASSMGTGSYEQYF
CDR3 DNA: TGTGCCAGTAGTATGGGCACAGGCTCCTACGAGCAGTACTTC

clone size: -
D gene: TRBD2
J gene: TRBJ2-7
V gene: TRBV5-4
CDR3 protein: CASSLAGGGAFYEQYF
CDR3 DNA: TGTGCCAGCAGCTTGGCAGGCGGGGGGGCCTTCTACGAGCAGTACTTC

clone size: -
D gene: -
J gene: TRBJ2-1
V gene: TRBV5-6
CDR3 protein: CASSLIGRPYNEQFF
CDR3 DNA: TGTGCCAGCAGCTTGATTGGCAGGCCCTACAATGAGCAGTTCTTC

clone size: -
D gene: -
J gene: TRBJ2-2
V gene: TRBV11-2
CDR3 protein: CASSFLNAVAGELFF
CDR3 DNA: TGTGCCAGCAGCTTTCTGAATGCAGTGGCCGGGGAGCTGTTTTTT

clone size: -
D gene: -
J gene: TRBJ1-2
V gene: TRBV6-2/TRBV6-3
CDR3 protein: CASSYGGNAFYGYTF
CDR3 DNA: TGTGCCAGCAGTTACGGTGGCAATGCTTTCTATGGCTACACCTTC

clone size: -
D gene: TRBD1
J gene: TRBJ1-1
V gene: TRBV5-4
CDR3 protein: CASTQLGGRAEAFF
CDR3 DNA: TGTGCCAGCACCCAACTAGGGGGCCGGGCTGAAGCTTTCTTT

clone size: -
D gene: -
J gene: TRBJ2-7
V gene: TRBV4-2
CDR3 protein: CASSPSQGYEQYF
CDR3 DNA: TGTGCCAGCAGCCCATCCCAGGGCTACGAGCAGTACTTC